One and the same sample provided the 20 T cell receptor beta chains below, sequenced in a study of beta chain features in type 1 diabetes (dated by TCRdb to the late 2010s). What the study reported, not specific to this receptor: In all four CD4+ subsets, TCRB CDR3 length was moderately but significantly shorter in type 1 diabetes patients.

Antigens of these TCRs are unknown. The library was prepared using the immunoSEQ multiplex PCR assay. The entire isolated RNA was reverse transcribed using the High Capacity cDNA Reverse Transcription Kit, and thus expressed TCRB transcripts were sequenced. TCRdb carries this immuneACCESS record with in-frame sequences only. Its versions omit some clonotypes, under half of them owing to an unresolved V gene in the studies checked, with the rest unexplained. The sample profile shows some 200,000 clones; 16% of them were found once. Less than 0.09% of the sample is held by the ten biggest clonotypes. What was sequenced was naive CD4+ T cells from blood. In the paper's terms, the cell subset or site label means: true naive CD4+ T cells. These TCRs come from a man aged 25-40 years with type 1 diabetes.

The rearrangement links TRBV7-2 to TRBJ2-1; tentative D call: TRBD2 (5 bases). V was cut by 3 bases and J by 10 bases, with 16 bases left in between. In germline, CDR1 is SGHTA, CDR2 FQGNSA. CDR3 size: 14 residues. The CDR3 here is CASSFSSLPIEQFF. In DNA form, the CDR3 reads TGTGCCAGCAGCTTCTCTAGCTTGCCGATCGAGCAGTTCTTC.

In this sample, this clone turned up a few times. The gene calls are TRBV6-1 and TRBJ2-1; 12 bases are shared with TRBD2. Trimming at V came to 6 bases and at J to 3 bases, leaving 3 bases not matched to a gene. The germline V gene encodes CDR1 MNHNS and CDR2 SASEGT. The CDR3 is 15 residues long. CDR3 in DNA: TGTGCCAGCAGCCGGACTAGCGGGAACTACAATGAGCAGTTCTTC. Its translation is CASSRTSGNYNEQFF.

V and J are TRBV7-2 and TRBJ2-7; D is tentatively TRBD1 or TRBD2 (5 bases each). V shed 4 bases and J shed 2 bases, with 15 bases lying between them. The CDR3 is 15 amino acids. The germline V gene encodes CDR1 SGHTA and CDR2 FQGNSA. The CDR3 bases are TGTGCCAGCAGCTACCAGCTCTGGGGGACCTACGAGCAGTACTTC. Its translation: CASSYQLWGTYEQYF.

This clone occurred a few times. The chain links TRBV28 to TRBJ2-7; TRBD1 or TRBD2 may be the D gene (5 bases each). This CDR3 contains 13 residues. The V end was cut by 3 bases, the J end by 4 bases, with 10 bases between. Per germline, CDR1 MDHEN and CDR2 SYDVKM. The CDR3 here is CASSFGTGYEQYF. In DNA form, the CDR3 reads TGTGCCAGCAGTTTTGGGACGGGGTACGAGCAGTACTTC. Supplemented by reference TRBV28 and TRBJ2-7, the full variable domain reads DVKVTQSSRYLVKRTGEKVFLECVQDMDHENMFWYRQDPGLGLRLIYFSYDVKMKEKGDIPEGYSVSREKKERFSLILESASTNQTSMYLCASSFGTGYEQYFGPGTRLTVT.

Concerning this clone: Within the sample, other DNA sequences also encode this same CDR3. The chain combines TRBV5-1 with TRBJ1-1, with D uncertain. In germline, CDR1 is SGHRS, CDR2 YFSETQ. Trimming removed 0 bases at V and 1 base at J, with 4 bases between. This CDR3 has 13 residues. The CDR3 DNA is TGCGCCAGCAGCTTGGCTGGGAACACTGAAGCTTTCTTT. This gives the protein CASSLAGNTEAFF.

This clone occurred a few times. The chain uses TRBV9 and TRBJ2-7; 7 bases are shared with TRBD1. The CDR3 runs to 15 residues. Germline V gene sequence: CDR1 SGDLS, CDR2 YYNGEE. The trim removed 0 bases at V and 3 bases at J, leaving 6 bases unmatched. The CDR3: CASSVDPDRRYEQYF. The CDR3 coding sequence is TGTGCCAGCAGCGTAGACCCGGACAGGCGCTACGAGCAGTACTTC.

The CDR3 coding sequence is TGCAGCGTTGGGGACGGGACCGTACCCCAGCATTTT. Translation: CSVGDGTVPQHF. V is TRBV29-1 and J is TRBJ1-5; weak D call: TRBD1 (5 bases). Deletions cut 4 bases from V and 10 bases from J, with 14 bases between. The length of the CDR3 is 12 residues. Germline CDR1 and CDR2: SQVTM and ANQGSEA.

The DNA for the CDR3 is TGCGCCAGCAGCCAAGTTTATGACCCCGGCTCGCGGGCCAACGTCCTGACTTTC. It specifies CASSQVYDPGSRANVLTF. The J gene is TRBJ2-6, the V gene TRBV4-3; no clear D gene. CDR3 length equals 18 residues. The germline gives CDR1 LGHNA, CDR2 YSLEER. V was clipped by 1 base and J by 5 bases, with 18 bases between them.

A few counts support this clone. The chain recombines TRBV29-1 with TRBJ2-2; tentative D call: TRBD2 (6 bases). CDR3 length: 17 amino acids. The germline CDR1 and CDR2 sequences are SQVTM and ANQGSEA. The V and J ends lost 6 bases and 2 bases respectively, with 22 bases between them. DNA for the CDR3: TGCAGCGTCCTCGGGGGTAGCGTGAGGGAAAACACCGGGGAGCTGTTTTTT. Translation gives CSVLGGSVRENTGELFF.

V usage is TRBV28 and J usage is TRBJ2-1; 14 bases fit TRBD2. V shed 8 bases, J shed 7 bases, and the junction held 4 bases outside the gene matches. Germline V gene sequence: CDR1 MDHEN, CDR2 SYDVKM. This CDR3 is built from 14 residues. The CDR3 region is CASFGLAGGNEQFF. In DNA, the CDR3 is TGTGCCAGCTTTGGACTAGCGGGAGGAAATGAGCAGTTCTTC.

The gene calls are TRBV6-1 and TRBJ2-3; D not certain. Deletions cut 4 bases from V and 2 bases from J, with 13 bases between. CDR1 is MNHNS and CDR2 is SASEGT in the germline V gene. There are 15 residues in the CDR3. The CDR3 region is CASSARQTNTDTQYF. The CDR3 DNA follows: TGTGCCAGCAGTGCTCGGCAGACCAACACAGATACGCAGTATTTT.

The V gene is TRBV30, the J gene TRBJ2-1, with unresolved D. This CDR3 is 14 amino acids long. Trimming took 3 bases from V and 2 from J, leaving 11 bases between them. CDR1 is GTSNPN and CDR2 is SVGIG in the germline V gene (reference sequence). This CDR3 reads CAWRPRVPYNEQFF. The DNA for the CDR3 is TGTGCCTGGAGGCCCCGGGTCCCCTACAATGAGCAGTTCTTC. Supplemented by reference TRBV30 and TRBJ2-1, the full variable domain reads SQTIHQWPATLVQPVGSPLSLECTVEGTSNPNLYWYRQAAGRGLQLLFYSVGIGQISSEVPQNLSASRPQDRQFILSSKKLLLSDSGFYLCAWRPRVPYNEQFFGPGTRLTVL.

V usage is TRBV7-6 and J usage is TRBJ2-7; D is unclear. Germline V CDR1 and CDR2: SGHVS, FNYEAQ. CDR3 length: 14 amino acids. V was clipped by 0 bases and J by 5 bases, with 11 bases between them. The CDR3 nucleotides are TGTGCCAGCAGCTTAGCGATCAAGGGCCACGAGCAGTACTTC. Protein: CASSLAIKGHEQYF.

The chain recombines TRBV4-1 with TRBJ2-1, with 9 positions matching TRBD2. This CDR3 is built from 16 residues. The germline V gene has CDR1 MGHRA and CDR2 YSYEKL. V trimming: 1 base; J trimming: 8 bases; junction bases outside the gene matches: 9. Written as DNA, the CDR3 is TGCGCCAGCAGCCAAGTGATAGCGGGAGTGCACCATGAGCAGTTCTTC. Its translation is CASSQVIAGVHHEQFF.

The genes are TRBV30 and TRBJ2-6; D is unresolved. This CDR3 spans 17 amino acids. Germline V lookup: CDR1 GTSNPN, CDR2 SVGIG (reference sequence). V was clipped by 0 bases and J by 2 bases, with 14 bases between them. This CDR3 is CAWSVVRQSAGANVLTF. For the CDR3, the DNA is TGTGCCTGGAGTGTAGTTCGGCAAAGCGCTGGGGCCAACGTCCTGACTTTC.

This clone showed up just a few times. The CDR3 DNA reads as TGCGCCAGCAGCCCACGACAGGGGAACGGGGCCAATGAGCAGTTCTTC. Its translation is CASSPRQGNGANEQFF. This chain joins TRBV5-1 and TRBJ2-1; 8 bases match TRBD1. The CDR3 loop spans 16 amino acids. Per the germline V gene, CDR1 is SGHRS and CDR2 is YFSETQ. Trimming removed 4 bases from V and 6 bases from J; junction bases left unmatched: 12.

This clone was found a few times. The chain uses TRBV28 and TRBJ1-4; D gene unclear. Germline CDR1 MDHEN, CDR2 SYDVKM. V shed 2 bases and J shed 8 bases, with 6 bases lying between them. This CDR3 has 12 amino acids. This CDR3 is CASSLSREKLFF. The CDR3 nucleotides read TGTGCCAGCAGTTTAAGTCGGGAAAAACTGTTTTTT.

The V and J genes are TRBV18 and TRBJ2-7; tentatively, D is TRBD1 (6 bases). V dropped 6 bases and J dropped 6 bases, with 15 bases sitting between them. The length of the CDR3 is 13 residues. Germline CDR1 and CDR2: KGHSH and LQKENI. CDR3 protein: CASSPDRRSEQYF. The CDR3 nucleotides read TGTGCCAGCTCGCCCGACAGGAGGTCCGAGCAGTACTTC.

The chain joins TRBV7-9 to TRBJ2-1, with 7 bases fitting TRBD2. Trimming at V came to 0 bases and at J to 10 bases, leaving 0 bases not matched to a gene. Germline lookup yields CDR1 SEHNR and CDR2 FQNEAQ (reference sequence). This CDR3 has 12 residues. The CDR3 coding sequence is TGTGCCAGCAGCTTAGCTAGCGGGGAGCAGTTCTTC. Translated, it gives CASSLASGEQFF.

This clone was seen more than once but under ten times. Other nucleotide sequences from this sample produce the same CDR3. The chain joins TRBV7-9 to TRBJ1-3; the D is unclear. The V end was cut by 5 bases, the J end by 0 bases, with 2 bases between. Germline CDR1 SEHNR, CDR2 FQNEAQ (reference sequence). This CDR3 is built from 12 residues. CDR3 region: CASSLSGNTIYF. CDR3 sequence (DNA): TGTGCCAGCAGCCTCTCTGGAAACACCATATATTTT.